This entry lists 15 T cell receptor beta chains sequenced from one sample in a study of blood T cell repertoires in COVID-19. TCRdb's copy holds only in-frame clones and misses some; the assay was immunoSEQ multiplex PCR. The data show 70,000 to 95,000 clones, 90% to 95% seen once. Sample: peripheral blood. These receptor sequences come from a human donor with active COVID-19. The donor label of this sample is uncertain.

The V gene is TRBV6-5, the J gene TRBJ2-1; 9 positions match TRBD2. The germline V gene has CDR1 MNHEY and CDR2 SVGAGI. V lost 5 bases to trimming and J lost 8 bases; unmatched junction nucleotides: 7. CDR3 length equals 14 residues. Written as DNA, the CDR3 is TGTGCCAGCAGTCTTCTAGCGGGATCCGATGAGCAGTTCTTC. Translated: CASSLLAGSDEQFF.

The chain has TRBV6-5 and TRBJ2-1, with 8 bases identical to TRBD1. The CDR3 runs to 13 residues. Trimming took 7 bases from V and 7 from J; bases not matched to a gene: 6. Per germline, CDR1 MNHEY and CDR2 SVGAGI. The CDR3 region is CASTRTGKNEQFF. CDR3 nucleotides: TGTGCCAGCACCCGGACAGGGAAAAATGAGCAGTTCTTC.

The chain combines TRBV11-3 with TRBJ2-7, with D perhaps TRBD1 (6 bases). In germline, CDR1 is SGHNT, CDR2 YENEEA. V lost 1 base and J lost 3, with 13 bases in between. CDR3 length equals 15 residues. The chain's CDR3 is CASSLGQGSIYEQYF. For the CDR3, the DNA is TGTGCCAGCAGCTTAGGGCAGGGGTCTATCTACGAGCAGTACTTC.

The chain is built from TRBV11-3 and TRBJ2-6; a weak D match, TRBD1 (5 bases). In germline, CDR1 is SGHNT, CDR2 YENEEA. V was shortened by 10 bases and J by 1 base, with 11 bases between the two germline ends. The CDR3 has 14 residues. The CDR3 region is CAIQGASGANVLTF. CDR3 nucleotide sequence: TGTGCCATCCAAGGGGCATCTGGGGCCAACGTCCTGACTTTC. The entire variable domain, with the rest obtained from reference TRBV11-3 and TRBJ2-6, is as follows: EAGVVQSPRYKIIEKKQPVAFWCNPISGHNTLYWYLQNLGQGPELLIRYENEEAVDDSQLPKDRFSAERLKGVDSTLKIQPAELGDSAVYLCAIQGASGANVLTFGAGSRLTVL.

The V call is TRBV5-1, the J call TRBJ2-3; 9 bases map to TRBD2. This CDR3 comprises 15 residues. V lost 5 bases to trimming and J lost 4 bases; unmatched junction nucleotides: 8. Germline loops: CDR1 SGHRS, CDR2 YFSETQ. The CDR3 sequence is CASRIAGVGADTQYF. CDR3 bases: TGCGCCAGCAGAATAGCGGGAGTCGGGGCAGATACGCAGTATTTT.

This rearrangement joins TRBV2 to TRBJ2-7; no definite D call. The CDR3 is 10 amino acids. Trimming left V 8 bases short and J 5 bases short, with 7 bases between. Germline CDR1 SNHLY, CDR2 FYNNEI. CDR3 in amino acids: CASRLHEQYF. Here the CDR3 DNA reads TGTGCCAGCCGCCTACACGAGCAGTACTTC.

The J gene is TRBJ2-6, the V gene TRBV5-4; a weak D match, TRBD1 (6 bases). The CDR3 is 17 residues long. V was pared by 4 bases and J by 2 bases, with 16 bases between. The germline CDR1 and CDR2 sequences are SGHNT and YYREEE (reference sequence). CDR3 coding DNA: TGTGCCAGCAGCCTGACAGGCACGGTGACTGGGGCCAACGTCCTGACTTTC. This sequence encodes CASSLTGTVTGANVLTF.

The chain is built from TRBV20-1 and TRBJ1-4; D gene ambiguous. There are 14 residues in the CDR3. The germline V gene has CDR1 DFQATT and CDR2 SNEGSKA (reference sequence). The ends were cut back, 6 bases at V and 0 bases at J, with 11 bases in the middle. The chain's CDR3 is CSASPGATNEKLFF. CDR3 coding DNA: TGCAGTGCGAGTCCGGGTGCAACTAATGAAAAACTGTTTTTT.

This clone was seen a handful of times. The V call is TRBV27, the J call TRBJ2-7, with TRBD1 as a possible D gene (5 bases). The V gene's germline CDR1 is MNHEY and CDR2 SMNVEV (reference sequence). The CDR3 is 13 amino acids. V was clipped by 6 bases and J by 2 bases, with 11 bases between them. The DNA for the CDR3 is TGTGCCAGCAGAGACAGACCCACCTACGAGCAGTACTTC. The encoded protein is CASRDRPTYEQYF.

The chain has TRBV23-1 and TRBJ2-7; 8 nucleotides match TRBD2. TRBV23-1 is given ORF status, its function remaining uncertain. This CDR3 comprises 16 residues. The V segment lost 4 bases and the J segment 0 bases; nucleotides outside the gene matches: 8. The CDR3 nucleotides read TGCGCCAGCAGTCCCCGGGCTAGCGGGTGCTCCTACGAGCAGTACTTC. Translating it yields CASSPRASGCSYEQYF.

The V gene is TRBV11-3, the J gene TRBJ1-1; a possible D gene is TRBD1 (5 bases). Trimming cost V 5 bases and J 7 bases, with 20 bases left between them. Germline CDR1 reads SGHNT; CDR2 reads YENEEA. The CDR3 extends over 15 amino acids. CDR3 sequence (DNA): TGTGCCAGCAGCCTTGATTCCACTGACAGTCGTGAAGCTTTCTTT. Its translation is CASSLDSTDSREAFF.

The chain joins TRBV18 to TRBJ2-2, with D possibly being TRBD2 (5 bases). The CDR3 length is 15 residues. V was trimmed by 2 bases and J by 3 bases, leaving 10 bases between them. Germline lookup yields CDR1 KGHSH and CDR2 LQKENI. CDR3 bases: TGTGCCAGCTCACCATCCGGGATCGACACCGGGGAGCTGTTTTTT. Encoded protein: CASSPSGIDTGELFF.

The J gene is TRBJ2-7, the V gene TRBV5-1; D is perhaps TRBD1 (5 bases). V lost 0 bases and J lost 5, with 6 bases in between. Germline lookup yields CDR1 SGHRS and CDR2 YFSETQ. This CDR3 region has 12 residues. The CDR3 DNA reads TGCGCCAGCAGCTTGGGCAGGGACGAGCAGTACTTC. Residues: CASSLGRDEQYF.

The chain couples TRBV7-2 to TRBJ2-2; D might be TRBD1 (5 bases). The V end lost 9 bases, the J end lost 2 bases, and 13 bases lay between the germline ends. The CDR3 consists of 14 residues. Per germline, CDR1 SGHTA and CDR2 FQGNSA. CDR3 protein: CASNRGGNTGELFF. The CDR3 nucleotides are TGTGCCAGTAATAGGGGCGGAAACACCGGGGAGCTGTTTTTT.

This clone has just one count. CDR3 sequence: CASSLVDRPGGELFF. The CDR3 DNA sequence: TGCGCCAGCAGCTTGGTTGACAGGCCCGGCGGGGAGCTGTTTTTT. The genes are TRBV5-1 and TRBJ2-2; D is perhaps TRBD1 (6 bases). V lost 0 bases and J lost 7, with 13 bases in between. CDR3 size: 15 residues. Germline V gene lookup returns CDR1 SGHRS and CDR2 YFSETQ.